One sample yielded the 13 T cell receptor beta chains listed below, sequenced in a study of human T cells and chemical hapten exposure. TCRdb ran MiXCR on the RACE reads and lists one entry per CDR3 protein. The sample contains 74,000 or so distinct CDR3 sequences, about 9.3% of which appear only once. The time point was: patch test 1, 2 weeks after DPC sensitization. Treatment described: therapeutic diphenylcyclopropenone sensitization with weekly scalp DPC. Sequenced material: whole blood, taken in connection with sensitization to the hapten diphenylcyclopropenone (DPC). All receptors come from a woman aged 50 to 60 with alopecia areata. Some clones in this sample may be carry-over from other donors' samples.

This clonotype occurred many times. The chain joins TRBV28 to TRBJ1-1, with TRBD1 identical over 7 bases. Germline CDR1 is MDHEN and CDR2 is SYDVKM. Unmatched junction bases numbered 8, after V lost 6 bases and J lost 1 base. This CDR3 spans 15 amino acids. The CDR3 region is CASSPTQGGNTEAFF. Written as DNA, the CDR3 is TGTGCCAGCAGCCCAACGCAGGGGGGGAACACTGAAGCTTTCTTT.

This clonotype was seen repeatedly, ten times or more. The rearrangement joins TRBV6-2 or TRBV6-3 to TRBJ2-5; TRBD1 matches at 10 bases. CDR3 length: 14 amino acids. The ends lost 6 bases at V and 1 base at J; junction bases unmatched: 2. Germline V CDR1 and CDR2: MNHEY, SVGEGT. The CDR3 region has the DNA TGTGCCAGCAGGAGGACAGGGGGCCAAGAGACCCAGTACTTC. It codes for CASRRTGGQETQYF.

This chain joins TRBV18 and TRBJ1-2; D gene uncertain. CDR3 length: 15 residues. Germline V lookup: CDR1 KGHSH, CDR2 LQKENI. Between the trimmed V and J ends, which lost 3 bases and 3 bases, there was a span of 14 bases. CDR3 protein: CASSPPPGIDYGYTF. CDR3 in DNA: TGTGCCAGCTCACCCCCACCTGGTATCGACTATGGCTACACCTTC.

V and J are TRBV11-2 and TRBJ1-5, with TRBD1 identical over 9 bases. V was pared by 5 bases and J by 2 bases, with 4 bases of the junction left unmatched. Germline CDR1 is SGHAT and CDR2 is FQNNGV. The CDR3 sequence is 15 residues long. In DNA form, the CDR3 reads TGTGCCAGCAGCCGTACAGGGGGCGGCAATCAGCCCCAGCATTTT. The encoded protein is CASSRTGGGNQPQHF.

V and J are TRBV18 and TRBJ1-1; D unclear. The V end was cut by 3 bases, the J end by 4 bases, with 15 bases between. Per the germline V gene, CDR1 is KGHSH and CDR2 is LQKENI. CDR3 length: 15 residues. In DNA form, the CDR3 reads TGTGCCAGCTCACCCCGGGGTTATGAGGGCACTGAAGCTTTCTTT. Amino acid sequence: CASSPRGYEGTEAFF.

At least ten counts were recorded for this clonotype. The CDR3 spells CASSPGEGTDTQYF. CDR3 sequence (DNA): TGTGCCAGCAGTCCAGGGGAGGGCACAGATACGCAGTATTTT. The chain recombines TRBV2 with TRBJ2-3; D is possibly TRBD1 or TRBD2 (6 bases each). Germline-derived CDR1 and CDR2 are SNHLY and FYNNEI. The V end was cut by 5 bases, the J end by 1 base, with 10 bases between. This CDR3 spans 14 amino acids.

This clonotype showed up just a few times. The chain joins TRBV25-1 to TRBJ2-3; a weak D match, TRBD2 (5 bases). Germline CDR1 is MGHDK and CDR2 is SYGVNS. The CDR3 is 14 residues long. Trimming pared 4 bases from V and 6 bases from J, leaving 14 bases between. CDR3 sequence: CASSVGGSGDTQYF. The CDR3 bases are TGTGCCAGCAGTGTAGGTGGCTCGGGGGATACGCAGTATTTT. Complete variable domain (other parts from reference TRBV25-1 and TRBJ2-3): EADIYQTPRYLVIGTGKKITLECSQTMGHDKMYWYQQDPGMELHLIHYSYGVNSTEKGDLSSESTVSRIRTEHFPLTLESARPSHTSQYLCASSVGGSGDTQYFGPGTRLTVL.

This clonotype was counted a few times. The chain combines TRBV7-8 with TRBJ2-3; TRBD2 might be the D (5 bases). Looked up from germline, CDR1 is SGHVS and CDR2 is FQNEAQ. Between the trimmed V and J ends, which lost 5 bases and 3 bases, there was a span of 21 bases. The CDR3 runs to 17 residues. The CDR3 reads CASSPWFADSETDTQYF. The CDR3 DNA is TGTGCCAGCAGCCCCTGGTTTGCGGACTCGGAGACAGATACGCAGTATTTT.

V gene TRBV28 combines with J gene TRBJ2-1; D call uncertain. The germline CDR1 and CDR2 sequences are MDHEN and SYDVKM. CDR3 length equals 12 residues. V gave up 2 bases and J gave up 2 bases, with 1 base separating them. The DNA for the CDR3 is TGTGCCAGCAGTTTACCCTACAATGAGCAGTTCTTC. It is translated as CASSLPYNEQFF.

This clonotype has a count of ten or more. The DNA for the CDR3 is TGTGCCAGCAGTGACGATCGACTTCGAGAAGCTTTCTTT. Encoded protein: CASSDDRLREAFF. This sequence joins TRBV6-2 or TRBV6-3 and TRBJ1-1; D ambiguous. Germline CDR1 and CDR2: MNHEY and SVGEGT. CDR3 length: 13 amino acids. Trimming stripped 5 bases from V and 8 bases from J, with 15 bases between.

This clonotype was observed a few times. This chain connects TRBV7-6 to TRBJ2-7; no reliable D call. Trimming shortened V by 3 bases and J by 6 bases, and 9 bases separated the two germline ends. CDR3 length: 12 amino acids. Germline loops: CDR1 SGHVS, CDR2 FNYEAQ. CDR3 amino acids: CASSFALGEQYF. CDR3 sequence (DNA): TGTGCCAGCAGCTTCGCCTTAGGCGAGCAGTACTTC. The full variable domain, in which reference TRBV7-6 and TRBJ2-7 provide the parts outside the CDR3, is GAGVSQSPRYKVTKRGQDVALRCDPISGHVSLYWYRQALGQGPEFLTYFNYEAQQDKSGLPNDRFSAERPEGSISTLTIQRTEQRDSAMYRCASSFALGEQYFGPGTRLTVT.

The chain joins TRBV10-3 to TRBJ1-1, with D unresolved. In germline, CDR1 is ENHRY, CDR2 SYGVKD. The CDR3 spans 16 residues. Trimming cost V 0 bases and J 6 bases, with 17 bases left between them. The CDR3 here is CAISESVGSVHAEAFF. The CDR3 DNA reads as TGTGCCATCAGTGAGTCGGTCGGATCTGTTCACGCTGAAGCTTTCTTT.

The V call is TRBV29-1, the J call TRBJ2-7, with 8 bases identical to TRBD1. Germline CDR1 SQVTM, CDR2 ANQGSEA. CDR3 size: 14 residues. Losses at the gene ends were 4 bases for V and 5 bases for J; bases not matched to a gene: 10. The CDR3, as DNA: TGCAGCGTTGTCATGGACAGGGCCGCCCACGAGCAGTACTTC. Its protein product is CSVVMDRAAHEQYF.